This TCR beta chain was identified during a study of shared clonotypes between healthy human individuals. Data came from immunoSEQ multiplex PCR; TCRdb stores just in-frame clones and leaves some out. The sample has about 1.5 million clones; approximately 98% are singletons. The CDR3 is 14 residues long. Germline CDR1 SGHRS, CDR2 YFSETQ. V was pared by 4 bases and J by 6 bases, with 9 bases of the junction left unmatched. The source material was naive CD4+ T cells sorted from blood. Subset defined: CD45RA+ positively selected. The TCR sequence derives from a man aged 25-40 years in good health. V usage is TRBV5-1 and J usage is TRBJ2-7; 8 positions match TRBD1. Written as DNA, the CDR3 is TGCGCCAGCAGCGCGGGACAGGTCGCGGCCGAGCAGTACTTC. Its translation: CASSAGQVAAEQYF. The variable domain in full, completed from reference TRBV5-1 and TRBJ2-7, reads KAGVTQTPRYLIKTRGQQVTLSCSPISGHRSVSWYQQTPGQGLQFLFEYFSETQRNKGNFPGRFSGRQFSNSRSEMNVSTLELGDSALYLCASSAGQVAAEQYFGPGTRLTVT.